A selection of T cell receptor beta chains follows, all from one sample in a study of control samples from healthy donors and cancer patients. Method: immunoSEQ multiplex PCR; TCRdb's copy keeps in-frame clones and lacks some. The repertoire includes more than 100,000 clones, around 89% of them detected once, and about a fifth sits in the top ten. Sequencing used PBMCs. The source is a man between 60 and 75 years old with lung cancer. The CDR3 runs from the conserved cysteine through the conserved F or W. Fields, in order: clone size, V gene, J gene, D gene, CDR3 protein, CDR3 DNA. A D gene is named only where the DNA matches it firmly. Clone sizes are given selectively: once, few, many, or a class where the clone is expanded.

clone size: -; V gene: TRBV6-7; J gene: TRBJ2-3; D gene: -; CDR3 protein: CASRFQGSTDTQYF; CDR3 DNA: TGTGCCAGCAGATTTCAGGGGAGCACAGATACGCAGTATTTT
clone size: -; V gene: TRBV5-4; J gene: TRBJ2-3; D gene: -; CDR3 protein: CASSFGGLSTDTQYF; CDR3 DNA: TGTGCCAGCAGCTTCGGGGGCTTAAGCACAGATACGCAGTATTTT
clone size: -; V gene: TRBV10-1; J gene: TRBJ1-6; D gene: -; CDR3 protein: CASSESTQGHSPLHF; CDR3 DNA: TGCGCCAGCAGTGAGTCGACCCAGGGCCATTCACCCCTCCACTTT
clone size: -; V gene: TRBV7-3; J gene: TRBJ1-2; D gene: -; CDR3 protein: CASSSTGVDGYTF; CDR3 DNA: TGTGCCAGCAGCTCAACCGGGGTCGATGGCTACACCTTC
clone size: -; V gene: TRBV5-1; J gene: TRBJ2-5; D gene: TRBD1; CDR3 protein: CASSVQPWGQQETQYF; CDR3 DNA: TGCGCCAGCAGCGTCCAACCGTGGGGACAGCAAGAGACCCAGTACTTC
clone size: -; V gene: TRBV5-8; J gene: TRBJ1-5; D gene: TRBD1; CDR3 protein: CASSLGTGKGNQPQHF; CDR3 DNA: TGTGCCAGCAGCTTAGGGACAGGGAAGGGCAATCAGCCCCAGCATTTT
clone size: -; V gene: TRBV7-3; J gene: TRBJ2-6; D gene: -; CDR3 protein: CASSLLGGFSGANVLTF; CDR3 DNA: TGTGCCAGCAGCTTACTCGGAGGGTTCTCTGGGGCCAACGTCCTGACTTTC
clone size: many; V gene: TRBV18; J gene: TRBJ1-3; D gene: -; CDR3 protein: CASSSNSGNTIYF; CDR3 DNA: TGTGCCAGCTCATCAAACTCTGGAAACACCATATATTTT
clone size: -; V gene: TRBV5-1; J gene: TRBJ2-2; D gene: -; CDR3 protein: CASSFQATGASTGELFF; CDR3 DNA: TGCGCCAGCAGCTTCCAGGCGACAGGAGCGAGCACCGGGGAGCTGTTTTTT
clone size: -; V gene: TRBV5-1; J gene: TRBJ2-2; D gene: -; CDR3 protein: CASSFLGANTGELFF; CDR3 DNA: TGCGCCAGCAGCTTCTTAGGCGCCAACACCGGGGAGCTGTTTTTT
clone size: -; V gene: TRBV5-1; J gene: TRBJ2-1; D gene: -; CDR3 protein: CASSLVRVNEQFF; CDR3 DNA: TGCGCCAGCAGCTTGGTAAGGGTAAACGAGCAGTTCTTC
clone size: -; V gene: TRBV24-1; J gene: TRBJ1-2; D gene: TRBD1; CDR3 protein: CATSDWGQGYGYTF; CDR3 DNA: TGTGCCACCAGTGATTGGGGACAGGGCTATGGCTACACCTTC
clone size: -; V gene: TRBV18; J gene: TRBJ1-5; D gene: -; CDR3 protein: CASSPTHTFNQPQHF; CDR3 DNA: TGTGCCAGCTCACCGACTCATACTTTCAATCAGCCCCAGCATTTT
clone size: -; V gene: TRBV10-3; J gene: TRBJ2-4; D gene: TRBD1; CDR3 protein: CAISELTGGNIQYF; CDR3 DNA: TGTGCCATCAGTGAGCTTACAGGGGGGAACATTCAGTACTTC
clone size: -; V gene: TRBV11-3; J gene: TRBJ1-1; D gene: -; CDR3 protein: CASSIGETEAFF; CDR3 DNA: TGTGCCAGCAGTATAGGGGAAACTGAAGCTTTCTTT
clone size: -; V gene: TRBV5-6; J gene: TRBJ1-1; D gene: -; CDR3 protein: CASSRWAGAADQVEAFF; CDR3 DNA: TGTGCCAGCAGCCGATGGGCAGGGGCCGCCGACCAAGTTGAAGCTTTCTTT
clone size: -; V gene: TRBV7-3; J gene: TRBJ2-3; D gene: -; CDR3 protein: CASSSDWERAAGGTDTQYF; CDR3 DNA: TGTGCCAGCAGCTCTGATTGGGAAAGGGCGGCTGGAGGCACAGATACGCAGTATTTT